This T cell receptor beta chain was documented in a study of blood T cells in healthy people across ages. Study information: About one barcoded beta molecule per two T cells was the capture yield of template switching.

Study outcomes and limitations: Long-lived donors exceeded aged donors in naive CD4+ cells and diversity.

Of note for this clonotype: Its antigen is not known.

PCR was performed a second time for about 7 to 12 cycles using a sample-barcoded 5' primer and a J-beta primer mix. One entry per CDR3 protein results from TCRdb running MiXCR on the 5' RACE reads. The sample lists 790,000 or so distinct CDR3 sequences, about 42% occurring once. This CDR3 comprises 14 residues. Per the germline V gene, CDR1 is SEHNR and CDR2 is FQNEAQ (reference sequence). The chain combines TRBV7-9 with TRBJ2-1; 11 bases align to TRBD2. This receptor was taken from an elderly man in good health. The sequencing sample was made of blood. In DNA, the CDR3 is TGTGCTTCCCTTAGCGGGAGGGTTCTCAATGAGCAGTTCTTC. It yields the protein CASLSGRVLNEQFF. Looking up the rest from reference TRBV7-9 and TRBJ2-1 gives the full variable domain: DTGVSQNPRHKITKRGQNVTFRCDPISEHNRLYWYRQTLGQGPEFLTYFQNEAQLEKSRLLSDRFSAERPKGSFSTLEIQRTEQGDSAMYLCASLSGRVLNEQFFGPGTRLTVL.